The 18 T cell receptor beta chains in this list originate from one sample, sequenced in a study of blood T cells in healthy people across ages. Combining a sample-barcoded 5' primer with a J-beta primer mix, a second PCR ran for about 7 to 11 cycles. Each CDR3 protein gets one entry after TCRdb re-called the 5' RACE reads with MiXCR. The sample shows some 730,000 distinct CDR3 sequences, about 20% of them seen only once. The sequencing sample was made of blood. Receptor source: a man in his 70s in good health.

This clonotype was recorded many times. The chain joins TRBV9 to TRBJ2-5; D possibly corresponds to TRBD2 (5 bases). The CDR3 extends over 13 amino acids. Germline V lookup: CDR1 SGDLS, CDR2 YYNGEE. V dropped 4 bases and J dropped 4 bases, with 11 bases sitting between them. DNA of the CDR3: TGTGCCAGCAGCATTAGGACTGGAGAGACCCAGTACTTC. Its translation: CASSIRTGETQYF.

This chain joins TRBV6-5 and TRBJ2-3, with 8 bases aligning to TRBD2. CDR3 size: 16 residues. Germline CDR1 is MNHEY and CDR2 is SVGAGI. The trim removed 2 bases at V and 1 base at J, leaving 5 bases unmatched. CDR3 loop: CASSYDIAGRTDTQYF. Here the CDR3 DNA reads TGTGCCAGCAGTTACGATATAGCGGGGCGCACAGATACGCAGTATTTT.

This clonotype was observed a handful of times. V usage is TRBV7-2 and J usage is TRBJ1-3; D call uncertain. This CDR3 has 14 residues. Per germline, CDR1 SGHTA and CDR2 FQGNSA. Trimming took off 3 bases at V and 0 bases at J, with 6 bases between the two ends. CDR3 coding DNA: TGTGCCAGCAGCTTGTCTGCCTCTGGAAACACCATATATTTT. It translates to CASSLSASGNTIYF. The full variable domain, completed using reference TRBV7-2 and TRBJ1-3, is GAGVSQSPSNKVTEKGKDVELRCDPISGHTALYWYRQSLGQGLEFLIYFQGNSAPDKSGLPSDRFSAERTGGSVSTLTIQRTQQEDSAVYLCASSLSASGNTIYFGEGSWLTVV.

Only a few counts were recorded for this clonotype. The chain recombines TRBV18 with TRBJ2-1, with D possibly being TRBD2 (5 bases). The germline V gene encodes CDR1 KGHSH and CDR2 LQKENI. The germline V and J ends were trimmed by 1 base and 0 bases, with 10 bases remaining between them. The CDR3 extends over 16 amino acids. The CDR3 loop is CASSPRGLSSYNEQFF. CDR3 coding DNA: TGTGCCAGCTCACCACGCGGACTGAGCTCCTACAATGAGCAGTTCTTC.

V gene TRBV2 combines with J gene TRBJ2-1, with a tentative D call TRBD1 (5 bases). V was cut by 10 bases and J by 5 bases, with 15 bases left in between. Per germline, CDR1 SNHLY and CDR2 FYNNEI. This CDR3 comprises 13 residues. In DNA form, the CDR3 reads TGTGCCACCCGAGTAGACAGAGACAATGAGCAGTTCTTC. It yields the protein CATRVDRDNEQFF.

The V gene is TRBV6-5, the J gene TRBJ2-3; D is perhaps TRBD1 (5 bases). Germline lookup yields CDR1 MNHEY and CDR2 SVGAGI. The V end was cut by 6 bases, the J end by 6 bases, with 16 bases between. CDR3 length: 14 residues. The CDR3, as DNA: TGTGCCAGCAGCTACAGGATGTACGAGGATACGCAGTATTTT. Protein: CASSYRMYEDTQYF.

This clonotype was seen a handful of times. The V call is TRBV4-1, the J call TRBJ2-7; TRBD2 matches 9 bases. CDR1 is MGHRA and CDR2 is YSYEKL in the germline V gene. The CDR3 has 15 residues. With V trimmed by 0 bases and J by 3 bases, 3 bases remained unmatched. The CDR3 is CASSQDSGGYYEQYF. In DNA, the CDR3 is TGCGCCAGCAGCCAAGATAGCGGGGGTTACTACGAGCAGTACTTC.

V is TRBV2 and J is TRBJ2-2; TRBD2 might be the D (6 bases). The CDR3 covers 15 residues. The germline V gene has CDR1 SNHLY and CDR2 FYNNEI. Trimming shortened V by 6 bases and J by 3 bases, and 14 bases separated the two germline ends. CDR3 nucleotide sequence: TGTGCCAGCAGAAGACTAGAAATAGACACCGGGGAGCTGTTTTTT. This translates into CASRRLEIDTGELFF.

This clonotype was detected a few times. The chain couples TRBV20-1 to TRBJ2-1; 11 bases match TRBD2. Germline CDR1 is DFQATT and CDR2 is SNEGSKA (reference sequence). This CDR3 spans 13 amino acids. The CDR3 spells CGSLAGGRNEQFF. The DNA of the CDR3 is TGCGGTTCCTTAGCGGGGGGGCGGAATGAGCAGTTCTTC.

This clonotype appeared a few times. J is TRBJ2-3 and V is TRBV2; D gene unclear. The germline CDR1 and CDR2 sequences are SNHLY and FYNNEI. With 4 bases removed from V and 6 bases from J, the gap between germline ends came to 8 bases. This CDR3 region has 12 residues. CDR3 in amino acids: CASSASRDTQYF. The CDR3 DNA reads TGTGCCAGCAGTGCCTCTAGGGATACGCAGTATTTT.

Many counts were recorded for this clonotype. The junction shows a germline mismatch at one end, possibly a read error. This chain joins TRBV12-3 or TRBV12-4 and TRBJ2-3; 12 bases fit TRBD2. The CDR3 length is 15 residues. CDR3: CASSWTSGGTDTQYF. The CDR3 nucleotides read TGCGCCAGCAGCTGGACTAGCGGGGGCACAGATACGCAGTATTTT.

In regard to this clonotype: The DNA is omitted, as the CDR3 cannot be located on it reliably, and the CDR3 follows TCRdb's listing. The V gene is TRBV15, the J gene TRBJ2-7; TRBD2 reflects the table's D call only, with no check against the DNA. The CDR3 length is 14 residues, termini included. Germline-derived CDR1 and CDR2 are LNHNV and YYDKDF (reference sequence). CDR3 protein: CATSILEGSYEQYF.

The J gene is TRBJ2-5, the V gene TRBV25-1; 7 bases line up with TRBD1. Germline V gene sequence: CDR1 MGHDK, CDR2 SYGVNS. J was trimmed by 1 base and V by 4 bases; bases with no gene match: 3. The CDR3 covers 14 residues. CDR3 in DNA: TGTGCCAGCAGTGGATACAGGGGCCAAGAGACCCAGTACTTC. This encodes CASSGYRGQETQYF.

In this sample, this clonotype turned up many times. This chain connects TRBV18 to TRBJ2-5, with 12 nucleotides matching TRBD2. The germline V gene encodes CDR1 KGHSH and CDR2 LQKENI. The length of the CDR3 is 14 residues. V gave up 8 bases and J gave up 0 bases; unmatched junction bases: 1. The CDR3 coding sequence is TGTGCCAGCCGACTAGCGGGGGACCAAGAGACCCAGTACTTC. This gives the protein CASRLAGDQETQYF.

As DNA, the CDR3 is TGTGCCAGCAGCTACCAAGGACAGGGAGTAGATACGCAGTATTTT. It specifies CASSYQGQGVDTQYF. This chain joins TRBV28 and TRBJ2-3, with 8 bases identical to TRBD1. The CDR3 contains 15 residues. The V segment lost 6 bases and the J segment 5 bases; nucleotides outside the gene matches: 10. Germline V lookup: CDR1 MDHEN, CDR2 SYDVKM.

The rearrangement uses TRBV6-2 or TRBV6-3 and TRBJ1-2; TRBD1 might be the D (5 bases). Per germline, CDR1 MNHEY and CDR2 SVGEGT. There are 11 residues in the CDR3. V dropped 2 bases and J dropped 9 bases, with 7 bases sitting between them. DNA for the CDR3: TGTGCCAGCAGTTACAAGGGGAGCTACACCTTC. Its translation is CASSYKGSYTF.

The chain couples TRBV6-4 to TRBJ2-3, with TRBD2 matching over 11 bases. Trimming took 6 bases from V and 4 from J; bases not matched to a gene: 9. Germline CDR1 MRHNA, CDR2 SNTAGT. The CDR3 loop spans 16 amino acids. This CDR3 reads CASSPDPGLAADTQYF. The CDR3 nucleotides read TGTGCCAGCAGCCCAGATCCGGGACTAGCGGCAGATACGCAGTATTTT.

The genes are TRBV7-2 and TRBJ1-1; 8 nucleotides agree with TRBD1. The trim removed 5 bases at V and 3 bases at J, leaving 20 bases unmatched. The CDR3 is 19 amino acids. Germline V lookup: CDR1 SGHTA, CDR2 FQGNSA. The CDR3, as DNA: TGTGCCAGCAGCATCGACAGGGGAACGTCTAACATGAGGGACACTGAAGCTTTCTTT. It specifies CASSIDRGTSNMRDTEAFF.